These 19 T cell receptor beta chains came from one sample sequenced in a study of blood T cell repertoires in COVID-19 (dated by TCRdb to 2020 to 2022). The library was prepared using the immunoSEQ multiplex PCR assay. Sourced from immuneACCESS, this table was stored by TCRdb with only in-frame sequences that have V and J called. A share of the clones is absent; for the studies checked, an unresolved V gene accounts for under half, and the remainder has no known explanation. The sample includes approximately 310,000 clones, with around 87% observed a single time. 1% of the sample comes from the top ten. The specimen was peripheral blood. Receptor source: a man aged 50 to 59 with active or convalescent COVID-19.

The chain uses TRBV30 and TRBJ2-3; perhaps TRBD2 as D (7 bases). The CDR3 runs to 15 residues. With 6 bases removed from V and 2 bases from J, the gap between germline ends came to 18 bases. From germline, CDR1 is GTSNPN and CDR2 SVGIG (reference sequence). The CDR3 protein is CACPRGGSNTDTQYF. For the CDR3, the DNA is TGTGCCTGCCCTAGGGGGGGCTCCAACACAGATACGCAGTATTTT.

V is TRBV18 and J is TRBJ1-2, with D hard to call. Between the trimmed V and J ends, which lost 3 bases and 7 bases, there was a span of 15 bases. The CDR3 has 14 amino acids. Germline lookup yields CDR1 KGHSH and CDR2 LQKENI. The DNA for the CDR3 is TGTGCCAGCTCACCCCCCGGATTCGAGGGTGGCTACACCTTC. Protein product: CASSPPGFEGGYTF.

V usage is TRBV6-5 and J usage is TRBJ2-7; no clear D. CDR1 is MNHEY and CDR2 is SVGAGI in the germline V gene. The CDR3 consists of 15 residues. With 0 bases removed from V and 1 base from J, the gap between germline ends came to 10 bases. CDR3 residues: CASSYSSTPSYEQYF. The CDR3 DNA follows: TGTGCCAGCAGTTACTCGTCGACTCCTTCCTACGAGCAGTACTTC.

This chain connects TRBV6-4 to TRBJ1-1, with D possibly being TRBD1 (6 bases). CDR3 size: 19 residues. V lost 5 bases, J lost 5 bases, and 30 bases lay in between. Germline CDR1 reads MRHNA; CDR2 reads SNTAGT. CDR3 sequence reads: CASSSWFRCGGGRNTEAFF. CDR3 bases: TGTGCCAGCAGTAGTTGGTTTCGCTGTGGCGGGGGCCGGAATACTGAAGCTTTCTTT.

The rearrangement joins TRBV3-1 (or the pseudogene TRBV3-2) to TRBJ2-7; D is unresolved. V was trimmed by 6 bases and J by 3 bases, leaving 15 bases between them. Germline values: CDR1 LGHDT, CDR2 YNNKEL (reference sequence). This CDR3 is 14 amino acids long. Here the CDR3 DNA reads TGTGCCAGCAGTCCCAGACACATCTTCTACGAGCAGTACTTC. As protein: CASSPRHIFYEQYF.

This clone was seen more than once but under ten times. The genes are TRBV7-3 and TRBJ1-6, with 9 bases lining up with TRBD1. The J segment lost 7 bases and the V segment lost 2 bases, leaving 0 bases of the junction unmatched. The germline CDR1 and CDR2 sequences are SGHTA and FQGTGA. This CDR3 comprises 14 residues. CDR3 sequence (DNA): TGTGCCAGCAGCTTAGGGACAGGGAATTCACCCCTCCACTTT. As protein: CASSLGTGNSPLHF.

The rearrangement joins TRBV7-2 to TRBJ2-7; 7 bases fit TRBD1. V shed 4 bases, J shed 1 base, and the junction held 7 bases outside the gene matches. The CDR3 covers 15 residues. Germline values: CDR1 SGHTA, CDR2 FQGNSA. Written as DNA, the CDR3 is TGTGCCAGCAGCTCCACCCCGACAGGGTCCTACGAGCAGTACTTC. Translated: CASSSTPTGSYEQYF.

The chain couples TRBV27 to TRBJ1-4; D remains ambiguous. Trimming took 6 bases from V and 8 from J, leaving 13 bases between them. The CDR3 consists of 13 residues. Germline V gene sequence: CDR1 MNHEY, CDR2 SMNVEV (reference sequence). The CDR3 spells CASSPATREKLFF. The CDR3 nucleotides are TGTGCCAGCAGCCCTGCGACTCGGGAAAAACTGTTTTTT.

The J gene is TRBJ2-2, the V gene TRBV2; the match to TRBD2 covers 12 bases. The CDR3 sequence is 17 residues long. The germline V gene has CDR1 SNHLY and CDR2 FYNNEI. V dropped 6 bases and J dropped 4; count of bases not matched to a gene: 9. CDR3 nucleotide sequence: TGTGCCAGCAGGACCCCCACTAGCGGGGGGTTCACCGGGGAGCTGTTTTTT. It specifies CASRTPTSGGFTGELFF.

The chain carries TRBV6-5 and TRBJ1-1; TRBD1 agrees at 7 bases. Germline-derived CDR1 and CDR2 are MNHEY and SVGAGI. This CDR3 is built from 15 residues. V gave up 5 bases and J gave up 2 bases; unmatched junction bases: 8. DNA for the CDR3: TGTGCCAGCAGTCCCAAGACAGGGAGTAACACTGAAGCTTTCTTT. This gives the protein CASSPKTGSNTEAFF.

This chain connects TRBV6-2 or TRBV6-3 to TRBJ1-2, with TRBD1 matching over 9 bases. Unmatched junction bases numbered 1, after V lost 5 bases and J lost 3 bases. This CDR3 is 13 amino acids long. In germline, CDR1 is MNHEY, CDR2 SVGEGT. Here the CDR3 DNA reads TGTGCCAGCAGTGACAGGGGGGACTATGGCTACACCTTC. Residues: CASSDRGDYGYTF.

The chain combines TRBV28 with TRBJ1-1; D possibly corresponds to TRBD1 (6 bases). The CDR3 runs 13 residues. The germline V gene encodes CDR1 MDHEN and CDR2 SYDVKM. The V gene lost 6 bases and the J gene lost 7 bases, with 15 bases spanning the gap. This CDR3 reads CASSSLNRDEAFF. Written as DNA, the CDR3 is TGTGCCAGCAGCTCTTTAAACAGGGATGAAGCTTTCTTT. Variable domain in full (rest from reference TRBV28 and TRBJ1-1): DVKVTQSSRYLVKRTGEKVFLECVQDMDHENMFWYRQDPGLGLRLIYFSYDVKMKEKGDIPEGYSVSREKKERFSLILESASTNQTSMYLCASSSLNRDEAFFGQGTRLTVV.

Here the CDR3 DNA reads TGTGCCAGCAGCTGGACAGGGGGCATAGACACCGGGGAGCTGTTTTTT. It translates to CASSWTGGIDTGELFF. The V and J genes are TRBV7-3 and TRBJ2-2, with 11 bases aligning to TRBD1. The V gene's germline CDR1 is SGHTA and CDR2 FQGTGA. The CDR3 runs 16 residues. V lost 4 bases to trimming and J lost 3 bases; unmatched junction nucleotides: 4.

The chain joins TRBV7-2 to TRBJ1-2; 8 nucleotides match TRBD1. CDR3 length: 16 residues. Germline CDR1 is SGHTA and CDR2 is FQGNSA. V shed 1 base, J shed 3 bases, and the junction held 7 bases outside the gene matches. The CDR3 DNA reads TGTGCCAGCAGCTTAGGGCCACAGGGGGGGGACTATGGCTACACCTTC. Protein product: CASSLGPQGGDYGYTF.

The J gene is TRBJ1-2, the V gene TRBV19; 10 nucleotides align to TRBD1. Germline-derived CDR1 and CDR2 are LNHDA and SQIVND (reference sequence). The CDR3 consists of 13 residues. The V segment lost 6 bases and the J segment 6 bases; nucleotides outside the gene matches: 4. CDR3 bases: TGTGCCAGTAGGATTGGGACAGGGGATGGCTACACCTTC. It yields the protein CASRIGTGDGYTF.

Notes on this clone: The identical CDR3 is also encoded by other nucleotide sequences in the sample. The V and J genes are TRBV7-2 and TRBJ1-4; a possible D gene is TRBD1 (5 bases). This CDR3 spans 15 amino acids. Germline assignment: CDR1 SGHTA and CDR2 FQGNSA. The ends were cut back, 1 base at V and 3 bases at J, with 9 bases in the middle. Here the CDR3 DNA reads TGTGCCAGCAGCTTAGGGGGGGGGTCTAATGAAAAACTGTTTTTT. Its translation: CASSLGGGSNEKLFF.

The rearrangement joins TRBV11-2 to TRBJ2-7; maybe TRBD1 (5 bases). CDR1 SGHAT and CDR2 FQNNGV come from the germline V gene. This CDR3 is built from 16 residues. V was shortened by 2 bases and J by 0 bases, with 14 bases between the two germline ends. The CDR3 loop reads CASSLMSLGASYEQYF. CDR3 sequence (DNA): TGTGCCAGCAGCTTAATGTCCCTAGGGGCCTCCTACGAGCAGTACTTC. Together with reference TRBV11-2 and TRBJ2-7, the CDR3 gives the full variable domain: EAGVAQSPRYKIIEKRQSVAFWCNPISGHATLYWYQQILGQGPKLLIQFQNNGVVDDSQLPKDRFSAERLKGVDSTLKIQPAKLEDSAVYLCASSLMSLGASYEQYFGPGTRLTVT.

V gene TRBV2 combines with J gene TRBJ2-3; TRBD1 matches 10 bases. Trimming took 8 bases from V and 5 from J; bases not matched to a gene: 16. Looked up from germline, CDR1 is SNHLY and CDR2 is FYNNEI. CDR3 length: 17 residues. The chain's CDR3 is CASLGRDRGKVGDTQYF. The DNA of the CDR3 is TGTGCCAGCCTAGGCCGGGACAGGGGAAAAGTGGGAGATACGCAGTATTTT.

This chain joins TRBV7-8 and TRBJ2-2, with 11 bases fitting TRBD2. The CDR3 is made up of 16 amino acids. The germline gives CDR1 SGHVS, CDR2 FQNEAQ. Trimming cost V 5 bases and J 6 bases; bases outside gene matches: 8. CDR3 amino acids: CASSISSGGAPGELFF. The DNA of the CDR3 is TGTGCCAGCAGCATTAGTAGCGGGGGGGCGCCCGGGGAGCTGTTTTTT.